These 10 T cell receptor beta chains were sequenced from one sample in a study of cytomegalovirus exposure and HLA in healthy donors. Amplification used 60 Vbeta primers and 13 Jbeta primers. Generated by immunoSEQ multiplex PCR, the TCRdb table keeps only in-frame clones and is missing some. The table lists some 180,000 clones, over 65% of them singletons. The sequencing input was PBMCs. The receptor set was obtained from a man aged 18 to 35 in good health and CMV-seronegative.

The chain carries TRBV11-1 and TRBJ1-3; D is possibly TRBD1 (6 bases). V lost 5 bases to trimming and J lost 4 bases, with 18 bases between them. CDR3 size: 16 residues. CDR1 is SGHAT, CDR2 FQDESV, per germline (reference sequence). The CDR3 protein is CASSLQGHWTGNTIYF. CDR3 DNA sequence: TGTGCCAGCAGCCTACAGGGTCATTGGACCGGAAACACCATATATTTT. The full variable domain, with the rest looked up from reference TRBV11-1 and TRBJ1-3, is EAEVAQSPRYKITEKSQAVAFWCDPISGHATLYWYRQILGQGPELLVQFQDESVVDDSQLPKDRFSAERLKGVDSTLKIQPAELGDSAMYLCASSLQGHWTGNTIYFGEGSWLTVV.

The chain carries TRBV6-5 and TRBJ1-4; possible D gene TRBD1, 6 bases. The V gene lost 6 bases and the J gene lost 8 bases, with 13 bases spanning the gap. In germline, CDR1 is MNHEY, CDR2 SVGAGI. The CDR3 loop spans 13 amino acids. CDR3 nucleotide sequence: TGTGCCAGCAGCCCCAGGGGTGGCGAAAAACTGTTTTTT. Translating gives CASSPRGGEKLFF.

The chain carries TRBV4-1 and TRBJ1-4; the D gene is possibly TRBD1 (5 bases). The CDR3 runs 16 residues. In germline, CDR1 is MGHRA, CDR2 YSYEKL. V was shortened by 1 base and J by 0 bases, with 9 bases between the two germline ends. The chain's CDR3 is CASSQAQGTTNEKLFF. In DNA, the CDR3 is TGCGCCAGCAGCCAAGCCCAGGGAACAACTAATGAAAAACTGTTTTTT.

The table lists this clone with a few counts. V usage is TRBV5-8 and J usage is TRBJ1-1; D not resolved. Germline loops: CDR1 SGHTS, CDR2 YDEGEE. The CDR3 loop spans 13 amino acids. Trimming cost V 5 bases and J 0 bases, with 8 bases left between them. This chain's CDR3 is CASSYRLNTEAFF. DNA of the CDR3: TGTGCCAGCAGTTACAGATTGAACACTGAAGCTTTCTTT.

The chain uses TRBV9 and TRBJ2-5, with unresolved D. CDR3 length: 14 amino acids. Per the germline V gene, CDR1 is SGDLS and CDR2 is YYNGEE. Deletions cut 0 bases from V and 3 bases from J, with 9 bases between. Written as DNA, the CDR3 is TGTGCCAGCAGCGTAGGGGCAGATAAAGAGACCCAGTACTTC. This translates into CASSVGADKETQYF.

The chain recombines TRBV27 with TRBJ2-2; 8 nucleotides agree with TRBD2. Germline-derived CDR1 and CDR2 are MNHEY and SMNVEV (reference sequence). J was trimmed by 4 bases and V by 6 bases; bases with no gene match: 13. This CDR3 has 17 residues. The CDR3: CASSSGPGLGATGELFF. DNA of the CDR3: TGTGCCAGCAGCTCGGGGCCGGGACTAGGGGCCACCGGGGAGCTGTTTTTT.

V is TRBV5-1 and J is TRBJ2-1, with 7 bases aligning to TRBD1. The CDR3 sequence is 13 residues long. Per the germline V gene, CDR1 is SGHRS and CDR2 is YFSETQ. V dropped 0 bases and J dropped 9; count of bases not matched to a gene: 3. This CDR3 reads CASSLVAGGEQFF. In DNA, the CDR3 is TGCGCCAGCAGCTTGGTGGCAGGGGGTGAGCAGTTCTTC.

CDR3 nucleotide sequence: TGTGCCAGCAGCCGGGACTATATCCAAGAGACCCAGTACTTC. This translates into CASSRDYIQETQYF. V gene TRBV7-9 combines with J gene TRBJ2-5, with 7 bases matching TRBD2. CDR1 is SEHNR, CDR2 FQNEAQ, per germline (reference sequence). V lost 5 bases to trimming and J lost 1 base; unmatched junction nucleotides: 4. The CDR3 totals 14 residues. The variable domain in full, completed from reference TRBV7-9 and TRBJ2-5, reads DTGVSQNPRHKITKRGQNVTFRCDPISEHNRLYWYRQTLGQGPEFLTYFQNEAQLEKSRLLSDRFSAERPKGSFSTLEIQRTEQGDSAMYLCASSRDYIQETQYFGPGTRLLVL.

The J gene is TRBJ1-5, the V gene TRBV28; D call uncertain. V was clipped by 6 bases and J by 1 base, with 7 bases between them. In germline, CDR1 is MDHEN, CDR2 SYDVKM. The CDR3 extends over 13 amino acids. Here the CDR3 DNA reads TGTGCCAGCAGCTGGAGAAGCAATCAGCCCCAGCATTTT. It is translated as CASSWRSNQPQHF.

The chain combines TRBV5-1 with TRBJ2-1, with D possibly TRBD2 on 5 matching bases. Trimming removed 3 bases from V and 0 bases from J, with 16 bases in between. This CDR3 spans 17 amino acids. CDR1 is SGHRS and CDR2 is YFSETQ in the germline V gene. The CDR3 nucleotides are TGCGCCAGCAGCTCCAGCGTCCGAGGGAGCTCCTACAATGAGCAGTTCTTC. Encoded protein: CASSSSVRGSSYNEQFF. Drawing the rest from reference TRBV5-1 and TRBJ2-1, the complete variable domain is KAGVTQTPRYLIKTRGQQVTLSCSPISGHRSVSWYQQTPGQGLQFLFEYFSETQRNKGNFPGRFSGRQFSNSRSEMNVSTLELGDSALYLCASSSSVRGSSYNEQFFGPGTRLTVL.